The rows below give T cell receptor beta chains drawn from one sample of a study of cytomegalovirus exposure and HLA in healthy donors. The data were produced by immunoSEQ multiplex PCR, yet TCRdb's version contains in-frame clones alone and is incomplete. The top ten clones hold roughly 2.7% of a sample with 100,000 to 150,000 clones, 17% of them seen once. Sequencing was done on a sample of PBMCs. The receptor source for this set is a female donor in good health and CMV-seropositive. CDR3s include the opening cysteine and the closing phenylalanine or tryptophan. The D gene is left open where the match is weak. Only part of the rows carry a size: once, few, many, or a class if the clone is expanded.

V gene	J gene	clone size	D gene	CDR3 protein	CDR3 DNA
TRBV28	TRBJ1-5	few	NA	CASSFMATMFSNQPQHF	TGTGCCAGCAGTTTTATGGCCACTATGTTCAGCAATCAGCCCCAGCATTTT
TRBV4-1	TRBJ1-3	many	NA	CASSQNTVNLWGDLNTIYF	TGCGCCAGCAGCCAAAACACAGTAAATTTGTGGGGCGATCTAAACACCATATATTTT
TRBV19	TRBJ2-7	few	NA	CASSIEAGLSYEQYF	TGTGCCAGTAGTATAGAGGCGGGACTCTCCTACGAGCAGTACTTC
TRBV7-3	TRBJ2-5	NA	TRBD2	CASSYGRAETQYF	TGTGCCAGCAGCTACGGGAGGGCGGAGACCCAGTACTTC
TRBV19	TRBJ2-1	NA	TRBD2	CASSRREGREQFF	TGTGCCAGTAGTAGGCGGGAGGGCCGGGAGCAGTTCTTC
TRBV6-5	TRBJ1-2	NA	NA	CASSYLQGTGYTF	TGTGCCAGCAGTTACCTGCAGGGTACGGGCTACACCTTC
TRBV6-6	TRBJ1-5	few	TRBD1	CASSDTTGGLQPQHF	TGTGCCAGCAGTGACACTACAGGGGGCTTACAGCCCCAGCATTTT
TRBV6-5	TRBJ2-6	few	NA	CASSRTHSGANVLTF	TGTGCCAGCAGCAGGACACATTCTGGGGCCAACGTCCTGACTTTC
TRBV5-4	TRBJ2-1	NA	TRBD2	CASSLAGTSGRVEQFF	TGTGCCAGCAGCTTGGCGGGAACTAGCGGGAGGGTTGAGCAGTTCTTC
TRBV11-2	TRBJ2-7	NA	TRBD1	CASSLRQGYEQYF	TGTGCCAGCAGCTTAAGACAGGGGTACGAGCAGTACTTC
TRBV9	TRBJ2-7	NA	NA	CASSVEIGPSYEQYF	TGTGCCAGCAGCGTAGAAATCGGTCCCTCCTACGAGCAGTACTTC
TRBV28	TRBJ2-2	NA	NA	CASNPPGNTGELFF	TGTGCCAGCAACCCACCGGGAAACACCGGGGAGCTGTTTTTT
TRBV7-9	TRBJ2-7	few	NA	CASSFLGDNYEQYF	TGTGCCAGCAGCTTCCTGGGGGACAACTACGAGCAGTACTTC
TRBV6-5	TRBJ1-1	NA	NA	CASSYSRTEAFF	TGTGCCAGCAGTTACTCGAGAACTGAAGCTTTCTTT
TRBV6-1	TRBJ1-5	few	NA	CASSPGHSSNQPQHF	TGTGCCAGCAGTCCGGGACATTCAAGCAATCAGCCCCAGCATTTT
TRBV12-5	TRBJ2-3	NA	NA	CASGLSPSTDTQYF	TGTGCTAGTGGTTTGTCTCCTAGCACAGATACGCAGTATTTT
TRBV9	TRBJ2-2	NA	TRBD2	CASSPQTSDYTGELFF	TGTGCCAGCAGCCCACAGACTAGCGATTACACCGGGGAGCTGTTTTTT
TRBV2	TRBJ2-1	NA	TRBD2	CASSVLAGVLGEQFF	TGTGCCAGCAGTGTGCTAGCGGGAGTTCTGGGGGAGCAGTTCTTC
TRBV5-4	TRBJ1-1	few	TRBD1	CASSRRLTGDVVAFF	TGTGCCAGCAGCCGACGACTGACAGGGGATGTTGTGGCTTTCTTT
TRBV2	TRBJ1-5	few	NA	CASTADTRNQPQHF	TGTGCCAGCACCGCAGACACGCGCAATCAGCCCCAGCATTTT
TRBV9	TRBJ2-7	NA	NA	CASSVGQGVREQYF	TGTGCCAGCAGCGTAGGTCAGGGCGTCCGGGAGCAGTACTTC
TRBV27	TRBJ1-4	NA	TRBD1	CASSSGTGEEKLFF	TGTGCCAGCAGTTCCGGGACAGGGGAAGAAAAACTGTTTTTT
TRBV7-2	TRBJ1-5	NA	TRBD1	CASSLGQGGQPQHF	TGTGCCAGCAGCTTAGGACAGGGGGGGCAGCCCCAGCATTTT
TRBV27	TRBJ2-7	few	TRBD2	CASSFYTSGGPYEQYF	TGTGCCAGCAGTTTTTATACTAGCGGGGGACCCTACGAGCAGTACTTC
TRBV9	TRBJ1-2	NA	NA	CASSVAGFYTF	TGTGCCAGCAGCGTAGCAGGGTTCTACACCTTC
TRBV2	TRBJ2-2	NA	NA	CASSEARLAGELFF	TGTGCCAGCAGTGAAGCGCGGTTGGCCGGGGAGCTGTTTTTT
TRBV5-1	TRBJ1-5	few	TRBD1	CASSLDRGHQPQHF	TGCGCCAGCAGCTTGGACAGGGGCCATCAGCCCCAGCATTTT
TRBV5-6	TRBJ2-7	NA	TRBD1	CASSFTPQGASYEQYF	TGTGCCAGCAGCTTTACCCCACAGGGGGCTTCCTACGAGCAGTACTTC
TRBV9	TRBJ2-7	few	TRBD1	CASSVEGTGSTYEQYF	TGTGCCAGCAGCGTAGAAGGGACAGGGTCGACCTACGAGCAGTACTTC
TRBV5-4	TRBJ1-4	few	NA	CASSPRTGVNEKLFF	TGTGCCAGCAGCCCCCGGACGGGAGTGAATGAAAAACTGTTTTTT
TRBV28	TRBJ2-7	few	TRBD1	CASSTTGTGFSYEQYF	TGTGCCAGCAGTACCACAGGGACAGGGTTTTCCTACGAGCAGTACTTC
TRBV2	TRBJ2-2	few	TRBD2	CASGLLLAGVGELFF	TGTGCCAGCGGGCTTTTGCTAGCGGGAGTCGGGGAGCTGTTTTTT
TRBV18	TRBJ2-7	few	TRBD2	CASSPPGGREQYF	TGTGCCAGCTCACCCCCGGGGGGGCGCGAGCAGTACTTC
TRBV15	TRBJ2-1	NA	NA	CATTQGGRATDEQFF	TGTGCCACTACCCAAGGGGGGAGGGCAACCGATGAGCAGTTCTTC
TRBV5-1	TRBJ1-4	NA	NA	CASRAGPNEKLFF	TGCGCCAGCAGGGCAGGGCCTAATGAAAAACTGTTTTTT
TRBV4-2	TRBJ2-1	NA	TRBD2	CASSQDLGGKSSYNEQFF	TGTGCCAGCAGCCAAGATCTCGGGGGGAAGAGCTCCTACAATGAGCAGTTCTTC
TRBV6-5	TRBJ2-7	NA	NA	CASSPSTGSRQYF	TGTGCCAGCAGCCCGTCCACAGGGAGTAGGCAGTACTTC
TRBV6-1	TRBJ1-2	few	TRBD1	CASSDFKGAVYGYTF	TGTGCCAGCAGCGACTTTAAGGGGGCGGTCTATGGCTACACCTTC
TRBV5-1	TRBJ2-3	few	TRBD2	CASSLALAGADTQYF	TGCGCCAGCAGCTTGGCTTTGGCGGGAGCAGATACGCAGTATTTT
TRBV15	TRBJ2-1	NA	NA	CATSRNYIRGGDEQFF	TGTGCCACCAGCAGAAACTACATTCGGGGTGGGGATGAGCAGTTCTTC
TRBV9	TRBJ1-1	NA	NA	CASSVDWGGNTEAFF	TGTGCCAGCAGCGTAGATTGGGGGGGGAACACTGAAGCTTTCTTT
TRBV4-3	TRBJ2-4	NA	NA	CASSQDGRGQTKNIQYF	TGCGCCAGCAGCCAAGATGGCAGGGGCCAAACCAAAAACATTCAGTACTTC
TRBV5-1	TRBJ2-3	few	NA	CASSPMLELTDTQYF	TGCGCCAGCAGCCCGATGCTAGAACTCACAGATACGCAGTATTTT
TRBV29-1	TRBJ1-2	few	NA	CSVQYNYGYTF	TGCAGCGTTCAGTATAACTATGGCTACACCTTC
TRBV5-1	TRBJ2-4	NA	NA	CASSPYGSGNIQYF	TGCGCCAGCAGCCCCTACGGGAGTGGAAACATTCAGTACTTC
TRBV2	TRBJ1-4	few	NA	CASSSQGSTGEKLFF	TGTGCCAGCAGTTCCCAGGGATCTACGGGTGAAAAACTGTTTTTT
TRBV29-1	TRBJ1-4	NA	NA	CSGQYNEKLFF	TGCAGCGGGCAGTATAATGAAAAACTGTTTTTT
TRBV6-6	TRBJ2-7	few	NA	CASSWTSRSSYEQYF	TGTGCCAGCAGTTGGACAAGTCGGAGCTCCTACGAGCAGTACTTC
TRBV19	TRBJ1-2	NA	NA	CASTQTPVGPRRNF	TGTGCCAGTACCCAGACCCCTGTTGGCCCCCGGAGGAACTTC
TRBV12-5	TRBJ2-7	few	TRBD2	CASGLVLSSGPTYEQYF	TGTGCTAGTGGTTTGGTACTCTCTAGCGGGCCAACCTACGAGCAGTACTTC
TRBV5-1	TRBJ1-2	NA	TRBD1	CASSFAGTGMGYTF	TGCGCCAGCAGCTTTGCGGGGACAGGAATGGGCTACACCTTC
TRBV7-2	TRBJ1-6	few	NA	CASSEPGNSPLHF	TGTGCCAGCAGCGAGCCAGGAAATTCACCCCTCCACTTT
TRBV7-3	TRBJ2-7	few	NA	CASKRDRHRGEQYF	TGTGCCAGCAAGAGGGACCGTCATAGGGGGGAGCAGTACTTC
TRBV4-3	TRBJ1-2	NA	TRBD1	CASSPRTGVFNYGYTF	TGCGCCAGCAGCCCCCGGACAGGGGTCTTCAACTATGGCTACACCTTC
TRBV6-5	TRBJ1-6	few	NA	CASRKTGYNSPLHF	TGTGCCAGCAGGAAGACAGGATATAATTCACCCCTCCACTTT
TRBV2	TRBJ1-5	NA	NA	CASSEGTANQPQHF	TGTGCCAGCAGTGAAGGGACAGCGAATCAGCCCCAGCATTTT
TRBV11-2	TRBJ1-1	NA	TRBD1	CASSFLGTGREAFF	TGTGCCAGCAGCTTTCTAGGGACAGGGCGCGAAGCTTTCTTT
TRBV27	TRBJ2-7	few	TRBD2	CASGVAGALYEQYF	TGTGCCAGCGGAGTAGCGGGAGCGTTGTACGAGCAGTACTTC
TRBV19	TRBJ1-5	few	TRBD1	CASSAGTGNGQPQHF	TGTGCCAGTAGTGCGGGGACAGGGAACGGGCAGCCCCAGCATTTT